One and the same sample provided the 19 T cell receptor beta chains below, sequenced in a study of PD-1 blockade in classical Hodgkin lymphoma. Regarding time point: cycle 4 day 1 (C4D1), after five to seven weeks of nivolumab. Every one of the patients relapsed after autologous stem cell transplantation (brentuximab vedotin exposure was variable). Data came from immunoSEQ multiplex PCR; TCRdb stores just in-frame clones and leaves some out. Of about 93,000 clones listed, around 80% are singletons. Sequenced here: peripheral blood mononuclear cells (PBMCs), sampled before the fourth cycle of nivolumab. The origin of the receptors is a human donor with classical Hodgkin lymphoma.

The count of this clone is one. V and J are TRBV19 and TRBJ2-1; possible D gene TRBD2, 6 bases. Germline CDR1 reads LNHDA; CDR2 reads SQIVND (reference sequence). This CDR3 spans 13 amino acids. The V gene lost 8 bases and the J gene lost 4 bases, with 12 bases spanning the gap. CDR3: CASGLSGYNEQFF. The DNA for the CDR3 is TGTGCCAGTGGGTTAAGCGGGTACAATGAGCAGTTCTTC.

The chain uses TRBV4-1 and TRBJ2-7; 7 positions agree with TRBD2. This CDR3 comprises 15 residues. The V gene's germline CDR1 is MGHRA and CDR2 YSYEKL. V shed 3 bases and J 0 bases; nucleotides not matched to a gene: 5. The CDR3 spells CASSHIAGASYEQYF. DNA of the CDR3: TGCGCCAGCAGCCACATAGCGGGTGCCTCCTACGAGCAGTACTTC.

This clone was counted between two and nine times. The chain joins TRBV9 to TRBJ2-7; tentative D call: TRBD1 (6 bases). CDR1 and CDR2 (germline): SGDLS, YYNGEE. Trimming removed 3 bases from V and 12 bases from J, with 13 bases in between. The CDR3 covers 11 residues. The CDR3 DNA reads TGTGCCAGCAGCGATCGACAGGAATGGTACTTC. Protein product: CASSDRQEWYF.

The chain is built from TRBV9 and TRBJ1-6; perhaps TRBD1 as D (5 bases). V lost 0 bases and J 10 bases, leaving 14 bases between the germline ends. This CDR3 spans 15 amino acids. The germline gives CDR1 SGDLS, CDR2 YYNGEE. CDR3 amino acids: CASSVDGGSYSPLHF. CDR3 coding DNA: TGTGCCAGCAGCGTAGACGGGGGATCGTACTCACCCCTCCACTTT.

The rearrangement uses TRBV7-9 and TRBJ2-2, with 7 nucleotides matching TRBD1. This CDR3 is 16 amino acids long. After removal of 5 bases from V and 4 bases from J, the junction contained 10 bases not matched to a gene. Germline V gives CDR1 SEHNR, CDR2 FQNEAQ (reference sequence). The CDR3 sequence is CASSPREGASTGELFF. The CDR3 coding sequence is TGTGCCAGCAGCCCTCGTGAGGGGGCTAGCACCGGGGAGCTGTTTTTT.

The rearrangement joins TRBV7-3 to TRBJ2-7; 7 positions match TRBD1. CDR1 and CDR2 from the germline V gene are SGHTA and FQGTGA. The CDR3 loop spans 13 amino acids. V lost 5 bases to trimming and J lost 11 bases; unmatched junction nucleotides: 12. In DNA form, the CDR3 reads TGTGCCAGCAGCAGCTCGGGACAGTCTATTAAGTACTTC. This translates into CASSSSGQSIKYF.

This clone has only one observation. CDR3 nucleotide sequence: TGTGCCAGCTCACCCCAGGGGGCGGGGCAGCCCCAGCATTTT. Translated: CASSPQGAGQPQHF. The V call is TRBV18, the J call TRBJ1-5; TRBD1 matches at 8 bases. V lost 3 bases and J lost 7; bases outside the gene matches: 5. Germline V lookup: CDR1 KGHSH, CDR2 LQKENI. The CDR3 is 14 amino acids.

The V and J genes are TRBV6-5 and TRBJ2-7; possible D gene TRBD1, 6 bases. Germline values: CDR1 MNHEY, CDR2 SVGAGI. Trimming removed 6 bases at V and 3 bases at J, with 9 bases between. CDR3 length: 12 residues. The CDR3 coding sequence is TGTGCCAGCAGACGGGACAACTACGAGCAGTACTTC. Translation gives CASRRDNYEQYF.

This clone showed up just once. The chain has TRBV18 and TRBJ1-1, with D unresolved. Trimming left V 3 bases short and J 0 bases short, with 11 bases between. Germline V gives CDR1 KGHSH, CDR2 LQKENI. The CDR3 sequence is 15 residues long. CDR3 nucleotide sequence: TGTGCCAGCTCACCGAGAGGGATCCTGAACACTGAAGCTTTCTTT. Its protein product is CASSPRGILNTEAFF.

The chain employs TRBV6-5 and TRBJ2-1; TRBD2 matches 10 bases. The V and J ends lost 0 bases and 7 bases, in that order; junction bases with no gene match: 6. CDR1 and CDR2 from the germline V gene are MNHEY and SVGAGI. The CDR3 is made up of 16 amino acids. The chain's CDR3 is CASSYSGLATLNEQFF. The CDR3 region has the DNA TGTGCCAGCAGTTACTCGGGACTAGCGACGCTAAATGAGCAGTTCTTC.

The chain is built from TRBV5-6 and TRBJ1-2, with 11 positions matching TRBD1. Germline V gives CDR1 SGHDT, CDR2 YYEEEE. The CDR3 consists of 18 residues. V gave up 1 base and J gave up 5 bases; unmatched junction bases: 13. The CDR3 sequence is CASSLMVSGDRGFYGYTF. DNA for the CDR3: TGTGCCAGCAGCTTGATGGTATCGGGGGACAGGGGGTTTTATGGCTACACCTTC.

This clone was counted between two and nine times. The J gene is TRBJ2-6, the V gene TRBV10-3; D could derive from TRBD1 or TRBD2 (6 bases each). The CDR3 covers 17 residues. The germline V gene encodes CDR1 ENHRY and CDR2 SYGVKD. Trimming removed 10 bases at V and 0 bases at J, with 19 bases between. In nucleotides, the CDR3 is TGTGCCACCGTCGGAGGGGGAATCACCTCTGGGGCCAACGTCCTGACTTTC. This codes for CATVGGGITSGANVLTF.

This clone was seen a few times. V usage is TRBV6-6 and J usage is TRBJ1-1; D unresolved. V lost 8 bases, J lost 4 bases, and 11 bases lay in between. The CDR3 is made up of 12 amino acids. The germline CDR1 and CDR2 sequences are MNHNY and SVGAGI (reference sequence). CDR3 residues: CASAASGTEAFF. The CDR3 DNA sequence: TGTGCCAGCGCCGCAAGCGGCACTGAAGCTTTCTTT.

A single count supports this clone. This chain uses TRBV9 with TRBJ2-5; the D is unclear. V was shortened by 0 bases and J by 2 bases, with 11 bases between the two germline ends. This CDR3 is 15 amino acids long. Germline V gene data show CDR1 as SGDLS and CDR2 as YYNGEE. DNA for the CDR3: TGTGCCAGCAGCGTAGCGGTCAGCCGGCAAGAGACCCAGTACTTC. This codes for CASSVAVSRQETQYF.

The chain uses TRBV19 and TRBJ1-1; possibly TRBD1 for D (6 bases). This CDR3 spans 13 amino acids. Germline V gene data show CDR1 as LNHDA and CDR2 as SQIVND (reference sequence). V dropped 8 bases and J dropped 0 bases, with 10 bases sitting between them. CDR3 sequence: CASEKGVNTEAFF. In DNA form, the CDR3 reads TGTGCCAGTGAAAAGGGGGTGAACACTGAAGCTTTCTTT.

In this sample, this clone turned up a few times. The chain has TRBV28 and TRBJ2-7; D may be TRBD1 (5 bases). CDR1 is MDHEN and CDR2 is SYDVKM in the germline V gene. The CDR3 spans 13 residues. V lost 5 bases to trimming and J lost 1 base, with 9 bases between them. The CDR3 DNA reads as TGTGCCAGCAGTGTAGGGGCGTCCTACGAGCAGTACTTC. Protein sequence: CASSVGASYEQYF.

The chain joins TRBV19 to TRBJ1-5, with TRBD1 as a possible D gene (5 bases). The CDR3 length is 11 residues. Germline V lookup: CDR1 LNHDA, CDR2 SQIVND (reference sequence). The ends were cut back, 6 bases at V and 6 bases at J, with 6 bases in the middle. CDR3 nucleotides: TGTGCCAGTAGCCAGGGTCAGCCCCAGCATTTT. This translates into CASSQGQPQHF.

V and J are TRBV5-1 and TRBJ1-2; 7 bases agree with TRBD1. The V and J ends lost 2 bases and 4 bases, in that order; junction bases with no gene match: 11. The CDR3 length is 16 residues. The germline gives CDR1 SGHRS, CDR2 YFSETQ. The CDR3 here is CASSFERGRIGYGYTF. Written as DNA, the CDR3 is TGCGCCAGCAGCTTTGAAAGGGGGCGCATAGGCTATGGCTACACCTTC.

This rearrangement joins TRBV13 to TRBJ2-7, with 14 positions matching TRBD2. The CDR3 runs to 15 residues. Germline trimming cut 3 bases from V and 6 bases from J; bases unmatched to any gene: 4. Per the germline V gene, CDR1 is PRHDT and CDR2 is FYEKMQ (reference sequence). In DNA, the CDR3 is TGTGCCAGCAGCTTCCGACTAGCGGGGGGGCTCGAGCAGTACTTC. This codes for CASSFRLAGGLEQYF.